This T cell receptor beta chain came from a study of T-cell memory formation after mild COVID-19. Study information: Largely, the TCR clusters proved donor specific. Whole-study findings and limits: CD4+ bias marked clones expanding day 15 to 37, unlike balanced contracting clones.

Germline assignment: CDR1 ENHRY and CDR2 SYGVKD. There are 15 residues in the CDR3. With 5 bases removed from V and 2 bases from J, the gap between germline ends came to 15 bases. TCRdb passed the 5' RACE reads through MiXCR, listing each CDR3 protein once. The table includes a few hundred thousand distinct CDR3 sequences, around 15% detected once. Points on this clonotype: Its antigen is unknown.

The chain has TRBV10-3 and TRBJ1-1; possible D gene TRBD1, 5 bases. Sequencing used PBMCs or a T cell subset sorted from them (not recorded which). The sequence came from a man younger than 35 who had mild COVID-19 (a few samples of this study predate the infection). Cell type and time point are not known. The CDR3 nucleotides read TGTGCCATCAGTCAGGGCGGAAGCTTTAACACTGAAGCTTTCTTT. It specifies CAISQGGSFNTEAFF.